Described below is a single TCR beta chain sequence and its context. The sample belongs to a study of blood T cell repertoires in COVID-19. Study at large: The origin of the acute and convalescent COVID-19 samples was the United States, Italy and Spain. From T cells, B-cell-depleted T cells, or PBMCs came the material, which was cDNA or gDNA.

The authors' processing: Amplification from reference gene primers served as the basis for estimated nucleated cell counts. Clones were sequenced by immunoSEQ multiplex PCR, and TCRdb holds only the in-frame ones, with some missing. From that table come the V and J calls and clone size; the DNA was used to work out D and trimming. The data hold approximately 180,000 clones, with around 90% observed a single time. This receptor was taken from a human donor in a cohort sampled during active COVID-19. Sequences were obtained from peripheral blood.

The CDR3 nucleotides read TGTGCCACGAAAGCTGGGGCAACTTACACTGAAGCTTTCTTT. It yields the protein CATKAGATYTEAFF. J is TRBJ1-1 and V is TRBV7-2; tentatively, D is TRBD1 (5 bases). V shed 10 bases and J shed 3 bases, with 18 bases lying between them. Germline V gene sequence: CDR1 SGHTA, CDR2 FQGNSA. This CDR3 is built from 14 residues.